These 27 T cell receptor beta chains were all obtained from the same sample, sequenced in a study of cytomegalovirus exposure and HLA in healthy donors. In the PCR, 60 Vbeta and 13 Jbeta primers were used. Using immunoSEQ multiplex PCR, the repertoire was profiled, and TCRdb retains in-frame clones only, with some absent. In the table there are roughly 150,000 clones, approximately 81% of which are singletons. Source material: PBMCs. The source of these receptors is a female donor in good health and CMV-seronegative.

V is TRBV7-9 and J is TRBJ2-5; D unresolved. CDR3 length equals 15 residues. With 2 bases removed from V and 2 bases from J, the gap between germline ends came to 12 bases. Germline assignment: CDR1 SEHNR and CDR2 FQNEAQ (reference sequence). The CDR3 DNA reads as TGTGCCAGCAGCTTACACACCACCTCACAAGAGACCCAGTACTTC. Translated, it gives CASSLHTTSQETQYF.

The chain couples TRBV4-3 to TRBJ1-5; D gene unclear. The CDR3 runs 13 residues. CDR1 is LGHNA, CDR2 YSLEER, per germline. V gave up 2 bases and J gave up 1 base, with 3 bases separating them. The CDR3 nucleotides are TGCGCCAGCAGCCAACAAAGCAATCAGCCCCAGCATTTT. Translation: CASSQQSNQPQHF.

This clone was seen a few times. The chain is built from TRBV4-3 and TRBJ2-1, with 8 bases lining up with TRBD2. The germline gives CDR1 LGHNA, CDR2 YSLEER. The CDR3 is made up of 18 amino acids. After removal of 0 bases from V and 4 bases from J, the junction contained 11 bases not matched to a gene. In DNA form, the CDR3 reads TGCGCCAGCAGCCAAGATTCGGTGGGCGGGGGGTCATACAATGAGCAGTTCTTC. Translated, it gives CASSQDSVGGGSYNEQFF.

The DNA of the CDR3 is TGTGCCAGCAGTTACCTCGGACAGGGGGGGGGAAACACCATATATTTT. Residues: CASSYLGQGGGNTIYF. The chain recombines TRBV6-5 with TRBJ1-3; 10 nucleotides match TRBD1. In germline, CDR1 is MNHEY, CDR2 SVGAGI. Trimming removed 2 bases from V and 4 bases from J; junction bases left unmatched: 5. This CDR3 has 16 amino acids.

Only a few counts were recorded for this clone. The gene calls are TRBV6-4 and TRBJ2-1, with 9 bases aligning to TRBD2. This CDR3 contains 15 residues. Trimming removed 0 bases from V and 9 bases from J; junction bases left unmatched: 6. Germline CDR1 and CDR2: MRHNA and SNTAGT. In DNA, the CDR3 is TGTGCCAGCAGTGACTCGGGCGGGGGGGCGAGTGAGCAGTTCTTC. This codes for CASSDSGGGASEQFF.

This sequence joins TRBV7-2 and TRBJ1-1, with a possible D match to TRBD1 (5 bases). CDR3 length: 14 amino acids. V lost 5 bases and J lost 1, with 11 bases in between. The germline gives CDR1 SGHTA, CDR2 FQGNSA. The CDR3 bases are TGTGCCAGCAGCCCCGGGAGGGGGAACACTGAAGCTTTCTTT. As protein: CASSPGRGNTEAFF.

The V and J genes are TRBV28 and TRBJ1-5; 8 bases align to TRBD1. Germline values: CDR1 MDHEN, CDR2 SYDVKM. J was trimmed by 3 bases and V by 3 bases; bases with no gene match: 1. This CDR3 contains 14 residues. The CDR3 DNA follows: TGTGCCAGCAGTTTGGGACAGGCCAATCAGCCCCAGCATTTT. It yields the protein CASSLGQANQPQHF.

The rearrangement links TRBV6-4 to TRBJ2-6; TRBD1 is a possible D gene (6 bases). CDR1 is MRHNA and CDR2 is SNTAGT in the germline V gene. This CDR3 is built from 16 residues. V lost 4 bases, J lost 0 bases, and 10 bases lay in between. DNA of the CDR3: TGTGCCAGCAGTGCCTCGGGACACTCTGGGGCCAACGTCCTGACTTTC. The encoded protein is CASSASGHSGANVLTF.

This clone was counted a single time. The V call is TRBV19, the J call TRBJ1-5, with 8 bases matching TRBD1. V shed 9 bases, J shed 4 bases, and the junction held 8 bases outside the gene matches. The CDR3 contains 14 residues. Germline V gene sequence: CDR1 LNHDA, CDR2 SQIVND (reference sequence). This CDR3 is CASRRQGMNQPQHF. In DNA, the CDR3 is TGTGCCAGCCGGAGACAGGGGATGAATCAGCCCCAGCATTTT.

The V gene is TRBV5-1, the J gene TRBJ2-7, with 9 bases fitting TRBD1. Germline V gene data show CDR1 as SGHRS and CDR2 as YFSETQ. The J segment lost 0 bases and the V segment lost 4 bases, leaving 8 bases of the junction unmatched. The CDR3 is made up of 16 amino acids. Here the CDR3 reads CASSQSWDRVSYEQYF. The DNA of the CDR3 is TGCGCCAGCAGCCAAAGCTGGGACAGGGTCTCCTACGAGCAGTACTTC.

The chain couples TRBV18 to TRBJ2-3; D not certain. Germline CDR1 KGHSH, CDR2 LQKENI. CDR3 size: 15 residues. V shed 1 base and J shed 2 bases, with 10 bases lying between them. The CDR3: CASSPQAQDTDTQYF. Written as DNA, the CDR3 is TGTGCCAGCTCACCACAAGCCCAGGACACAGATACGCAGTATTTT.

The chain couples TRBV4-1 to TRBJ1-5; D uncertain. Germline lookup yields CDR1 MGHRA and CDR2 YSYEKL. V dropped 1 base and J dropped 4 bases, with 8 bases sitting between them. The length of the CDR3 is 14 residues. The DNA for the CDR3 is TGCGCCAGCAGCCAAGGGCGGTCGAATCAGCCCCAGCATTTT. It yields the protein CASSQGRSNQPQHF.

The chain links TRBV6-1 to TRBJ2-3, with a possible D match to TRBD1 (6 bases). This CDR3 has 16 amino acids. Germline assignment: CDR1 MNHNS and CDR2 SASEGT. Between the trimmed V and J ends, which lost 2 bases and 0 bases, there was a span of 12 bases. The DNA for the CDR3 is TGTGCCAGCAGTGAAAGATTGGGGGCTAGCACAGATACGCAGTATTTT. Amino acid sequence: CASSERLGASTDTQYF.

The chain uses TRBV18 and TRBJ2-7; the match to TRBD1 covers 8 bases. J lost 2 bases, V lost 4 bases, and 10 bases had no gene match. CDR3 size: 16 residues. Germline CDR1 KGHSH, CDR2 LQKENI. The CDR3 reads CASSRLDRVETYEQYF. The CDR3 DNA reads TGTGCCAGCTCACGTCTGGACAGGGTGGAAACCTACGAGCAGTACTTC. Looking up the rest from reference TRBV18 and TRBJ2-7 gives the full variable domain: NAGVMQNPRHLVRRRGQEARLRCSPMKGHSHVYWYRQLPEEGLKFMVYLQKENIIDESGMPKERFSAEFPKEGPSILRIQQVVRGDSAAYFCASSRLDRVETYEQYFGPGTRLTVT.

This chain links TRBV2 with TRBJ1-5; D uncertain. Per germline, CDR1 SNHLY and CDR2 FYNNEI. V lost 2 bases to trimming and J lost 0 bases, with 8 bases between them. The CDR3 loop spans 15 amino acids. CDR3 amino acids: CASSEYDNSNQPQHF. The DNA of the CDR3 is TGTGCCAGCAGTGAATACGACAATAGCAATCAGCCCCAGCATTTT.

This chain connects TRBV13 to TRBJ1-1; D might be TRBD1 (5 bases). From germline, CDR1 is PRHDT and CDR2 FYEKMQ (reference sequence). Trimming shortened V by 5 bases and J by 5 bases, and 18 bases separated the two germline ends. The CDR3 spans 15 residues. In DNA form, the CDR3 reads TGTGCCAGCAGCGCCATGGGGGTGGAGGGGACTGAAGCTTTCTTT. Protein: CASSAMGVEGTEAFF.

This chain connects TRBV28 to TRBJ1-5, with 7 bases that match TRBD1. Germline V gene sequence: CDR1 MDHEN, CDR2 SYDVKM. The CDR3 contains 15 residues. J was trimmed by 6 bases and V by 6 bases; bases with no gene match: 11. CDR3 DNA: TGTGCCAGCAGCCCCCAGAAACAGGGGCGTCAGCCCCAGCATTTT. This encodes CASSPQKQGRQPQHF. Complete variable domain (other parts from reference TRBV28 and TRBJ1-5): DVKVTQSSRYLVKRTGEKVFLECVQDMDHENMFWYRQDPGLGLRLIYFSYDVKMKEKGDIPEGYSVSREKKERFSLILESASTNQTSMYLCASSPQKQGRQPQHFGDGTRLSIL.

The chain links TRBV30 to TRBJ2-5; a possible D gene is TRBD1 (7 bases). The CDR3 is 15 amino acids. Trimming removed 3 bases from V and 5 bases from J, with 19 bases in between. Looked up from germline, CDR1 is GTSNPN and CDR2 is SVGIG (reference sequence). The CDR3 region is CAWSDFGRGRETQYF. CDR3 coding DNA: TGTGCCTGGAGCGACTTCGGCAGGGGGAGGGAGACCCAGTACTTC.

The CDR3 loop reads CASSVDPAGAGGELFF. The DNA of the CDR3 is TGTGCCAGCAGCGTAGACCCAGCGGGAGCTGGCGGGGAGCTGTTTTTT. The V gene is TRBV9, the J gene TRBJ2-2, with TRBD2 matching over 8 bases. CDR3 length equals 16 residues. V was pared by 0 bases and J by 7 bases, with 8 bases of the junction left unmatched. Germline V gene lookup returns CDR1 SGDLS and CDR2 YYNGEE.

This clone appeared a few times. A read error may produce the germline difference seen at one junction end. This sequence joins TRBV7-8 and TRBJ1-5; 7 positions match TRBD1. The CDR3 contains 13 residues. Germline V gives CDR1 SGHVS, CDR2 FQNEAQ. The CDR3 DNA sequence: TGTGCCAGCAGCGTGGCATCGACAGGGCTGGGAGTTTTT. Amino acid sequence: CASSVASTGLGVF.

This clone was picked up a small number of times. The J gene is TRBJ2-3, the V gene TRBV4-2, with 10 bases fitting TRBD2. The germline gives CDR1 LGHNA, CDR2 YNFKEQ. This CDR3 region has 15 residues. Losses at the gene ends were 4 bases for V and 6 bases for J; bases not matched to a gene: 7. This CDR3 reads CASSPQRGGGDTQYF. Here the CDR3 DNA reads TGTGCCAGCAGCCCTCAGCGGGGGGGCGGGGATACGCAGTATTTT.

The chain is built from TRBV6-5 and TRBJ1-1, with D perhaps matching TRBD1 (5 bases). This CDR3 spans 14 amino acids. Between the trimmed V and J ends, which lost 5 bases and 1 base, there was a span of 11 bases. Germline CDR1 is MNHEY and CDR2 is SVGAGI. CDR3 coding DNA: TGTGCCAGCAGTGCCGGGACTGCGAACACTGAAGCTTTCTTT. Its protein product is CASSAGTANTEAFF.

The chain recombines TRBV7-8 with TRBJ2-2, with D tentatively TRBD1 (6 bases). Trimming removed 4 bases from V and 6 bases from J, with 21 bases in between. Germline V gene sequence: CDR1 SGHVS, CDR2 FQNEAQ. CDR3 length: 17 amino acids. The CDR3 coding sequence is TGTGCCAGCAGCTCCTACAGGGTGGGGGTTTCTCCCGGGGAGCTGTTTTTT. The encoded protein is CASSSYRVGVSPGELFF.

V and J are TRBV27 and TRBJ2-7; the D gene is possibly TRBD2 (6 bases). Trimming left V 6 bases short and J 2 bases short, with 14 bases between. The CDR3 runs to 14 residues. Germline values: CDR1 MNHEY, CDR2 SMNVEV (reference sequence). This CDR3 is CASSNSGIPYEQYF. In DNA form, the CDR3 reads TGTGCCAGCAGCAATAGCGGAATCCCCTACGAGCAGTACTTC.

This clone was seen only once. The chain couples TRBV6-6 to TRBJ2-7; 8 bases align to TRBD2. V was pared by 6 bases and J by 4 bases, with 8 bases of the junction left unmatched. Per germline, CDR1 MNHNY and CDR2 SVGAGI (reference sequence). This CDR3 spans 14 amino acids. The CDR3, as DNA: TGTGCCAGCAGCAGAGCGGGAGAGGTGTACGAGCAGTACTTC. The encoded protein is CASSRAGEVYEQYF.

The chain is built from TRBV25-1 and TRBJ2-5, with D possibly being TRBD2 (6 bases). The J call may be in error: the DNA end matches TRBJ2-7 better. Germline lookup yields CDR1 MGHDK and CDR2 SYGVNS. The CDR3 is made up of 14 amino acids. The CDR3 region is CASSEFGSLNEQYF. The CDR3 nucleotides read TGTGCCAGCAGTGAATTCGGGAGTCTGAACGAGCAGTACTTC.

The genes are TRBV9 and TRBJ2-3; the D gene is possibly TRBD2 (6 bases). The CDR3 is made up of 15 amino acids. Germline CDR1 is SGDLS and CDR2 is YYNGEE. V gave up 1 base and J gave up 6 bases, with 15 bases separating them. The DNA of the CDR3 is TGTGCCAGCAGCGTAAACAGCGGGTCCACGGATACGCAGTATTTT. It specifies CASSVNSGSTDTQYF. The full variable domain, completed using reference TRBV9 and TRBJ2-3, is DSGVTQTPKHLITATGQRVTLRCSPRSGDLSVYWYQQSLDQGLQFLIQYYNGEERAKGNILERFSAQQFPDLHSELNLSSLELGDSALYFCASSVNSGSTDTQYFGPGTRLTVL.